The subject of this entry is one T cell receptor beta chain. What it recognizes is unknown. This specimen belongs to a study of cytomegalovirus exposure and HLA in healthy donors. Study-wide findings and caveats: TCR beta V- and J-gene trimming was later associated with a missense DCLRE1C variant. The authors judged a highly shared variant cluster likely a sequencing artifact.

Nominally healthy donors provided the samples, though records likely missed some immune exposures. The PCR contained 60 Vbeta and 13 Jbeta primers. TCRdb's copy holds only in-frame clones and misses some; the assay was immunoSEQ multiplex PCR. The repertoire consists of around 200,000 clones, with just under 85% occurring once and the leading ten covering about 0.6%. The source of this sequence is a middle-aged woman in good health and CMV-seronegative. Sequences were obtained from PBMCs.

CDR3 DNA: TGTGCCAGCAGCATCCCCGGGACAGGTAACACCGGGGAGCTGTTTTTT. This translates into CASSIPGTGNTGELFF. The rearrangement uses TRBV7-9 and TRBJ2-2, with TRBD1 matching over 8 bases. The CDR3 extends over 16 amino acids. With V trimmed by 5 bases and J by 2 bases, 7 bases remained unmatched. Germline loops: CDR1 SEHNR, CDR2 FQNEAQ (reference sequence).